One sample yielded the 28 T cell receptor beta chains listed below, sequenced in a study of blood T cells in healthy people across ages. Together with a sample-barcoded 5' primer, a J-beta primer mix was included in a second PCR lasting about 6 to 11 cycles. In TCRdb, the 5' RACE reads were re-called with MiXCR into one record per CDR3 protein. The repertoire includes 1.5 million to 2 million distinct CDR3 sequences, under 30% of them detected once, and more than 6% sits in the top ten. The sequenced material came from blood. These receptors were collected from a woman in her thirties in good health.

This clonotype was recorded a few times. The V call is TRBV9, the J call TRBJ2-7, with D perhaps assigned TRBD1 or TRBD2 (6 bases each). Trimming removed 4 bases at V and 6 bases at J, with 17 bases between. This CDR3 is built from 14 residues. CDR1 SGDLS and CDR2 YYNGEE come from the germline V gene. CDR3 coding DNA: TGTGCCAGCAGCCTCTCAAGGGGGGCCGGCGAGCAGTACTTC. Its protein is CASSLSRGAGEQYF.

The chain has TRBV4-1 and TRBJ2-1; D might be TRBD2 (5 bases). The germline V and J ends were trimmed by 3 bases and 1 base, with 10 bases remaining between them. The CDR3 loop spans 15 amino acids. The V gene's germline CDR1 is MGHRA and CDR2 YSYEKL. CDR3 DNA: TGCGCCAGCAGCCACCCGGGCGGGTCCTACAATGAGCAGTTCTTC. Translated: CASSHPGGSYNEQFF.

V gene TRBV12-3 or TRBV12-4 combines with J gene TRBJ1-5, with 10 bases lining up with TRBD1. The V segment lost 6 bases and the J segment 7 bases; nucleotides outside the gene matches: 21. The CDR3 covers 19 residues. The CDR3 loop is CASSQGNPRTGGRRQPQHF. CDR3 sequence (DNA): TGTGCCAGCAGCCAAGGAAATCCCAGGACAGGGGGTCGACGACAGCCCCAGCATTTT.

CDR3 coding DNA: TGTGCCAGCAGTCTGAGCCCCCGGGACACCACCTTC. It encodes CASSLSPRDTTF. This chain connects TRBV12-3 or TRBV12-4 to TRBJ1-2; tentative D call: TRBD1 (6 bases). The CDR3 spans 12 residues. Trimming took 5 bases from V and 13 from J, leaving 17 bases between them.

The sample holds many counts of this clonotype. This rearrangement joins TRBV6-5 to TRBJ2-1, with 9 bases lining up with TRBD2. From germline, CDR1 is MNHEY and CDR2 SVGAGI. V was clipped by 5 bases and J by 4 bases; unmatched bases: 6. The CDR3 is made up of 15 amino acids. CDR3 nucleotides: TGTGCCAGCAGTCCGACTAGCGGCTTTTACAATGAGCAGTTCTTC. Residues: CASSPTSGFYNEQFF.

The J gene is TRBJ1-6, the V gene TRBV4-1, with unresolved D. V lost 0 bases and J 10 bases, leaving 13 bases between the germline ends. CDR1 and CDR2 (germline): MGHRA, YSYEKL. This CDR3 is built from 15 residues. CDR3 nucleotides: TGCGCCAGCAGCCAAGATTTTAGCGGTCGATCACCCCTCCACTTT. This sequence encodes CASSQDFSGRSPLHF.

This clonotype was recorded only once. Given a much more abundant clone one base away, this may be a read error. This chain uses TRBV7-9 with TRBJ2-7; D remains ambiguous. V was pared by 5 bases and J by 10 bases, with 15 bases between. Per germline, CDR1 SEHNR and CDR2 FQNEAQ (reference sequence). The CDR3 loop spans 12 amino acids. The CDR3: CASSPQEEAQYF. The CDR3 coding sequence is TGTGCCAGCAGCCCCCAGGAAGAGGCCCAGTACTTC.

Concerning this clonotype itself: A much larger clone sits a single nucleotide away, making a read error possible. The V gene is TRBV20-1, the J gene TRBJ2-1; D may match TRBD1 or TRBD2 (5 bases each). Germline CDR1 reads DFQATT; CDR2 reads SNEGSKA (reference sequence). The CDR3 length is 15 residues. V gave up 3 bases and J gave up 2 bases, with 14 bases separating them. DNA of the CDR3: TGCAGTGCTAGCCGCCTAGTGGGGGCCTACAATGAGCAGTTCTTC. Its protein product is CSASRLVGAYNEQFF.

This clonotype was picked up a small number of times. The chain joins TRBV11-2 to TRBJ1-1; no reliable D call. Germline-derived CDR1 and CDR2 are SGHAT and FQNNGV. The CDR3 spans 14 residues. V was pared by 4 bases and J by 2 bases, with 11 bases between. The CDR3 is CASSSEGLNTEAFF. CDR3 bases: TGTGCCAGCAGCTCGGAGGGTCTCAACACTGAAGCTTTCTTT.

This sequence joins TRBV14 and TRBJ2-1; D gene ambiguous. Trimming shortened V by 0 bases and J by 13 bases, and 7 bases separated the two germline ends. The CDR3 covers 11 residues. Looked up from germline, CDR1 is SGHDN and CDR2 is FVKESK. CDR3 residues: CASSQEGSQFF. CDR3 DNA: TGTGCCAGCAGCCAAGAAGGGTCTCAGTTCTTC.

There are a few counts of this clonotype. The chain has TRBV7-9 and TRBJ2-1; 8 nucleotides match TRBD1. The germline CDR1 and CDR2 sequences are SEHNR and FQNEAQ (reference sequence). The V segment lost 5 bases and the J segment 9 bases; nucleotides outside the gene matches: 3. The CDR3 length is 12 residues. In nucleotides, the CDR3 is TGTGCCAGCAGCCCGACAGGGGCTGAGCAGTTCTTC. It yields the protein CASSPTGAEQFF.

In its sample, this clonotype was seen a few times. The genes are TRBV19 and TRBJ2-3; 10 bases align to TRBD1. Germline V gene lookup returns CDR1 LNHDA and CDR2 SQIVND (reference sequence). The CDR3 consists of 15 residues. Trimming took 6 bases from V and 5 from J; bases not matched to a gene: 8. The chain's CDR3 is CASSPTGGGLDTQYF. CDR3 in DNA: TGTGCCAGTAGCCCGACAGGGGGCGGCTTAGATACGCAGTATTTT.

This clonotype occurred a few times. The chain links TRBV12-3 or TRBV12-4 to TRBJ2-5, with a tentative D call TRBD2 (6 bases). The DNA end is more similar to TRBJ2-7, so the J call may be wrong. This CDR3 contains 15 residues. CDR3 protein: CANNLRDWTLGEQYF. In DNA, the CDR3 is TGTGCCAACAATCTCCGGGACTGGACCCTTGGCGAGCAGTACTTC.

In this sample, this clonotype turned up many times. The chain employs TRBV6-5 and TRBJ1-2; 7 nucleotides align to TRBD1. The J segment lost 5 bases and the V segment lost 2 bases, leaving 5 bases of the junction unmatched. The CDR3 runs 14 residues. Looked up from germline, CDR1 is MNHEY and CDR2 is SVGAGI. The DNA of the CDR3 is TGTGCCAGCAGTTACGGCCGGGACAGATATGGCTACACCTTC. Translated: CASSYGRDRYGYTF.

The table lists this clonotype with a few counts. The chain carries TRBV5-6 and TRBJ1-2; D remains unclear. This CDR3 comprises 13 residues. The V end lost 2 bases, the J end lost 4 bases, and 9 bases lay between the germline ends. CDR1 is SGHDT and CDR2 is YYEEEE in the germline V gene. The CDR3 region is CASSLRELYGYTF. The CDR3 nucleotides read TGTGCCAGCAGCTTACGGGAGCTCTATGGCTACACCTTC.

The V and J genes are TRBV5-1 and TRBJ2-3; TRBD1 matches at 10 bases. The junction had 7 bases not matched to a gene; V was cut back by 4 bases and J by 5 bases. There are 15 residues in the CDR3. Germline assignment: CDR1 SGHRS and CDR2 YFSETQ. CDR3 in DNA: TGCGCCAGCAGCCACGCGGGACAGGGGAGAGATACGCAGTATTTT. Residues: CASSHAGQGRDTQYF. Full variable domain (outside the CDR3, taken from reference TRBV5-1 and TRBJ2-3): KAGVTQTPRYLIKTRGQQVTLSCSPISGHRSVSWYQQTPGQGLQFLFEYFSETQRNKGNFPGRFSGRQFSNSRSEMNVSTLELGDSALYLCASSHAGQGRDTQYFGPGTRLTVL.

V and J are TRBV30 and TRBJ2-7; perhaps TRBD2 as D (5 bases). Germline-derived CDR1 and CDR2 are GTSNPN and SVGIG (reference sequence). The V gene lost 2 bases and the J gene lost 5 bases, with 13 bases spanning the gap. This CDR3 is 13 amino acids long. The CDR3 DNA sequence: TGTGCCTGGAGTATAGCTAGCTTTCACGAGCAGTACTTC. Amino acid sequence: CAWSIASFHEQYF.

This clonotype was picked up a small number of times. A read error may produce the germline difference seen at one junction end. V and J are TRBV3-1 and TRBJ2-1; D is undetermined. The length of the CDR3 is 11 residues. Germline V lookup: CDR1 LGHDT, CDR2 YNNKEL (reference sequence). The chain's CDR3 is CASSQAHFCHF. Here the CDR3 DNA reads TGTGCCAGCAGCCAAGCCCATTTTTGCCATTTC.

This clonotype was seen a handful of times. The rearrangement links TRBV3-1 to TRBJ2-7; the D gene is possibly TRBD1 (6 bases). V was trimmed by 4 bases and J by 7 bases, leaving 14 bases between them. The germline V gene encodes CDR1 LGHDT and CDR2 YNNKEL (reference sequence). The CDR3 covers 13 residues. The CDR3 loop is CASSPDRDNEQYF. CDR3 DNA sequence: TGTGCCAGCAGCCCGGACAGAGACAATGAGCAGTACTTC.

This clonotype was seen at least ten times. This chain uses TRBV12-3 or TRBV12-4 with TRBJ1-6; D remains unclear. The CDR3 is 12 residues long. With 3 bases removed from V and 10 bases from J, the gap between germline ends came to 7 bases. The CDR3 sequence is CASSLANSPLHF. The CDR3 region has the DNA TGTGCCAGCAGTTTGGCGAACTCACCCCTCCACTTT.

V gene TRBV5-1 combines with J gene TRBJ2-7; D is perhaps TRBD1 or TRBD2 (7 bases each). V was pared by 3 bases and J by 6 bases, with 16 bases between. This CDR3 comprises 14 residues. Germline values: CDR1 SGHRS, CDR2 YFSETQ. CDR3 nucleotide sequence: TGCGCCAGCAGCTCCGGCACAGGGGAGGGCGAGCAGTACTTC. Translating gives CASSSGTGEGEQYF. The full variable domain, in which reference TRBV5-1 and TRBJ2-7 provide the parts outside the CDR3, is KAGVTQTPRYLIKTRGQQVTLSCSPISGHRSVSWYQQTPGQGLQFLFEYFSETQRNKGNFPGRFSGRQFSNSRSEMNVSTLELGDSALYLCASSSGTGEGEQYFGPGTRLTVT.

J is TRBJ2-1 and V is TRBV7-2; D is possibly TRBD2 (5 bases). The DNA end is more similar to TRBJ2-7, so the J call may be wrong. This CDR3 has 12 amino acids. Germline CDR1 and CDR2: SGHTA and FQGNSA. In DNA form, the CDR3 reads TGTGCCAGCAGCTTCGGGGATTCCGAGCAGTACTTC. This codes for CASSFGDSEQYF.

The chain has TRBV6-2 or TRBV6-3 and TRBJ2-7; 11 nucleotides match TRBD1. In germline, CDR1 is MNHEY, CDR2 SVGEGT. The CDR3 spans 16 residues. V lost 0 bases, J lost 2 bases, and 3 bases stayed unmatched. The CDR3 DNA reads TGTGCCAGCAGTTACTCGAGGGACAGGGGGGCCTACGAGCAGTACTTC. Its protein product is CASSYSRDRGAYEQYF.

The rearrangement uses TRBV15 and TRBJ2-4, with D uncertain. The J call may not be correct, given that the DNA end is closer to TRBJ2-7. Germline V gene data show CDR1 as LNHNV and CDR2 as YYDKDF (reference sequence). The CDR3 totals 10 residues. CDR3 DNA sequence: TGTGCCACCAGCAGATACGAGCAGTACTTC. This translates into CATSRYEQYF.

This clonotype was observed many times. This sequence joins TRBV7-9 and TRBJ2-7; TRBD2 matches at 9 bases. This CDR3 has 15 residues. Germline CDR1 and CDR2: SEHNR and FQNEAQ (reference sequence). Trimming took 1 base from V and 3 from J; bases not matched to a gene: 4. The CDR3 DNA sequence: TGTGCCAGCAGCTTAGGAAGCGGGAGGAGCTACGAGCAGTACTTC. Translated: CASSLGSGRSYEQYF.

To note about this clonotype: Since a much larger clone is just one base distant, this may be a read error. The J gene is TRBJ1-2, the V gene TRBV29-1; perhaps TRBD1 as D (6 bases). V was trimmed by 6 bases and J by 7 bases, leaving 18 bases between them. This CDR3 region has 13 residues. In germline, CDR1 is SQVTM, CDR2 ANQGSEA. The CDR3 region has the DNA TGCAGCGTCGGGCCAGGGGCCGGCTCTGGCTACACCTTC. As protein: CSVGPGAGSGYTF.

V is TRBV29-1 and J is TRBJ2-1; TRBD1 aligns across 8 bases. Germline V CDR1 and CDR2: SQVTM, ANQGSEA. Trimming cost V 6 bases and J 6 bases; bases outside gene matches: 7. The CDR3 extends over 13 amino acids. CDR3 residues: CSVETDRGNEQFF. The CDR3 DNA reads as TGCAGCGTCGAAACTGACAGGGGCAATGAGCAGTTCTTC.

At least ten counts were recorded for this clonotype. The CDR3 sequence: CATRLAGNEQFF. The CDR3 DNA reads as TGTGCCACTAGACTAGCGGGCAATGAGCAGTTCTTC. This chain connects TRBV12-3 or TRBV12-4 to TRBJ2-1; 10 positions agree with TRBD2. The CDR3 totals 12 residues. J was trimmed by 6 bases and V by 10 bases; bases with no gene match: 3.